The 15 T cell receptor beta chains presented below share a single source sample, sequenced in a study of blood T cells in healthy people across ages. A second about 7 to 11 cycle PCR used barcoded and J-beta primers. TCRdb reanalysed the 5' RACE reads using MiXCR and keeps one entry per CDR3 protein. The table includes roughly 1.5 million distinct CDR3 sequences, 35% to 45% detected once. What was sequenced was blood. These receptors were collected from a woman in her late teens or twenties in good health.

This clonotype was observed a few times. This chain uses TRBV7-9 with TRBJ2-6; D not resolved. V gave up 2 bases and J gave up 13 bases, with 9 bases separating them. In germline, CDR1 is SEHNR, CDR2 FQNEAQ (reference sequence). The CDR3 loop spans 12 amino acids. The CDR3 region has the DNA TGTGCCAGCAGCTTAAGGGAATTAGTCCTGACTTTC. This sequence encodes CASSLRELVLTF.

This clonotype was seen a handful of times. V and J are TRBV7-9 and TRBJ2-1; D remains unclear. With 2 bases removed from V and 0 bases from J, the gap between germline ends came to 8 bases. CDR3 length equals 15 residues. CDR1 and CDR2 from the germline V gene are SEHNR and FQNEAQ (reference sequence). The chain's CDR3 is CASSLRTGSYNEQFF. The CDR3 DNA reads TGTGCCAGCAGCTTAAGAACTGGCTCCTACAATGAGCAGTTCTTC.

The table lists this clonotype with a few counts. The chain combines TRBV15 with TRBJ2-3; TRBD1 is a possible D gene (6 bases). The CDR3 is made up of 14 amino acids. Trimming took off 4 bases at V and 4 bases at J, with 12 bases between the two ends. Germline V gene lookup returns CDR1 LNHNV and CDR2 YYDKDF (reference sequence). The CDR3 sequence: CATSIRRQADTQYF. For the CDR3, the DNA is TGTGCCACCAGCATCCGTCGACAGGCAGATACGCAGTATTTT.

The gene calls are TRBV7-2 and TRBJ1-1; 7 bases match TRBD1. V trimming: 2 bases; J trimming: 0 bases; junction bases outside the gene matches: 6. The CDR3 runs 16 residues. Germline values: CDR1 SGHTA, CDR2 FQGNSA. This CDR3 is CASSLRWDRMNTEAFF. The DNA for the CDR3 is TGTGCCAGCAGCTTACGTTGGGACAGAATGAACACTGAAGCTTTCTTT.

V is TRBV7-9 and J is TRBJ2-3; D perhaps matches TRBD1 (5 bases). There are 15 residues in the CDR3. Looked up from germline, CDR1 is SEHNR and CDR2 is FQNEAQ (reference sequence). Between the trimmed V and J ends, which lost 3 bases and 1 base, there was a span of 11 bases. The CDR3 region is CASSLLGPRTDTQYF. CDR3 DNA: TGTGCCAGCAGCTTGTTGGGGCCTCGCACAGATACGCAGTATTTT.

This clonotype was seen more than once but under ten times. The chain has TRBV5-6 and TRBJ2-1; D is undetermined. Trimming took off 0 bases at V and 5 bases at J, with 15 bases between the two ends. The CDR3 totals 16 residues. The germline gives CDR1 SGHDT, CDR2 YYEEEE. In DNA form, the CDR3 reads TGTGCCAGCAGCTTGGCGTACTCCCCCTTTGACAATGAGCAGTTCTTC. This encodes CASSLAYSPFDNEQFF.

The gene calls are TRBV12-3 or TRBV12-4 and TRBJ2-7; D assignment may be TRBD1 or TRBD2 (5 bases each). This CDR3 contains 15 residues. V was trimmed by 8 bases and J by 7 bases, leaving 24 bases between them. CDR3 sequence reads: CASSFPGRPANEQYF. CDR3 sequence (DNA): TGTGCCAGCTCCTTCCCGGGACGGCCGGCCAATGAGCAGTACTTC.

The chain links TRBV29-1 to TRBJ1-1, with TRBD1 identical over 7 bases. Germline values: CDR1 SQVTM, CDR2 ANQGSEA. This CDR3 spans 14 amino acids. Trimming took 7 bases from V and 0 from J; bases not matched to a gene: 8. CDR3 sequence reads: CSAARTGMNTEAFF. The CDR3 region has the DNA TGCAGCGCCGCCCGGACAGGAATGAACACTGAAGCTTTCTTT.

The CDR3 coding sequence is TGCAGTGCTAGAGCGCTAGCGGGGGGCAGCCAAGAGACCCAGTACTTC. Translating gives CSARALAGGSQETQYF. The chain carries TRBV20-1 and TRBJ2-5, with TRBD2 identical over 11 bases. Germline V gene lookup returns CDR1 DFQATT and CDR2 SNEGSKA (reference sequence). The CDR3 length is 16 residues. The ends lost 1 base at V and 1 base at J; junction bases unmatched: 5.

V gene TRBV28 combines with J gene TRBJ1-1; D remains unclear. This CDR3 spans 15 amino acids. From germline, CDR1 is MDHEN and CDR2 SYDVKM. Between the trimmed V and J ends, which lost 2 bases and 0 bases, there was a span of 10 bases. The CDR3 is CASSLLGIMNTEAFF. The CDR3, as DNA: TGTGCCAGCAGTTTACTGGGGATTATGAACACTGAAGCTTTCTTT.

The rearrangement uses TRBV7-2 and TRBJ2-3; 9 positions match TRBD2. CDR3 length: 16 amino acids. Germline V CDR1 and CDR2: SGHTA, FQGNSA. The J segment lost 2 bases and the V segment lost 5 bases, leaving 8 bases of the junction unmatched. This CDR3 is CASSTRGLASTDTQYF. The CDR3 DNA follows: TGTGCCAGCAGCACTAGGGGACTAGCATCCACAGATACGCAGTATTTT.

A word on this clonotype: The junction departs from germline at one end; a sequencing error may be responsible. The chain links TRBV12-3 or TRBV12-4 to TRBJ1-2; TRBD1 agrees at 12 bases. The length of the CDR3 is 16 residues. The CDR3 sequence: CASTLPGTGGESGYTF. Here the CDR3 DNA reads TGTGCAAGCACTCTCCCGGGGACAGGGGGCGAAAGTGGCTACACCTTC.

V and J are TRBV10-3 and TRBJ1-2, with D unresolved. The V end was cut by 1 base, the J end by 5 bases, with 17 bases between. The CDR3 extends over 16 amino acids. The germline CDR1 and CDR2 sequences are ENHRY and SYGVKD. The CDR3 is CAISELDPGPTYGYTF. The CDR3 region has the DNA TGTGCCATCAGTGAGTTGGATCCGGGTCCCACTTATGGCTACACCTTC.

The J gene is TRBJ2-1, the V gene TRBV20-1; no firm D call. V dropped 1 base and J dropped 5 bases, with 18 bases sitting between them. This CDR3 has 16 residues. Germline V CDR1 and CDR2: DFQATT, SNEGSKA (reference sequence). The CDR3 region is CSARAASPDRNNEQFF. CDR3 DNA sequence: TGCAGTGCTAGAGCGGCGTCTCCGGACCGGAACAATGAGCAGTTCTTC.

This clonotype was seen a handful of times. This sequence joins TRBV27 and TRBJ2-1, with D uncertain. The CDR3 consists of 13 residues. Germline-derived CDR1 and CDR2 are MNHEY and SMNVEV (reference sequence). V was trimmed by 8 bases and J by 3 bases, leaving 11 bases between them. The CDR3 spells CASSRVHYNEQFF. The CDR3 DNA reads TGTGCCAGCTCGCGAGTACACTACAATGAGCAGTTCTTC.